The clone carrying this T cell receptor (beta chain) was detected many times. Antigen unknown. The sample is drawn from a study of T cells in Graves' hyperthyroidism and ophthalmopathy. General observations from the study: Within blood appeared most thyroid clonotypes that had expanded above 0.001.

The source material, RNA transcripts, was used to amplify TCR beta CDR3 regions. Primed by the HTBI set, a first-round RT-PCR was run on the TCR CDR3. TCRdb re-called the multiplex PCR reads through MiXCR, storing one row per CDR3 protein. The table includes approximately 520,000 distinct CDR3 sequences, around 20% detected once. The sample was blood. The receptor was isolated from a man between 18 and 35 years old with Graves' hyperthyroidism.

CDR3: CASSAKMNTEAFF. The CDR3 DNA is TGTGCCAGCAGCGCTAAGATGAACACTGAAGCTTTCTTT. The rearrangement joins TRBV7-9 to TRBJ1-1; the D is unclear. Germline CDR1 SEHNR, CDR2 FQNEAQ (reference sequence). Trimming removed 5 bases at V and 0 bases at J, with 7 bases between. This CDR3 comprises 13 residues.